This T cell receptor (beta chain) originates from a study of blood T cells in healthy people across ages. This CDR3 has 14 residues. Germline V gene data show CDR1 as MGHDK and CDR2 as SYGVNS. The V gene lost 7 bases and the J gene lost 4 bases, with 14 bases spanning the gap. For the second PCR, which ran for about 6 to 11 cycles, a sample-barcoded 5' primer and a J-beta primer mix were used. TCRdb re-derived calls from the 5' RACE reads in MiXCR, one entry per CDR3 protein. The sample lists approximately 880,000 distinct CDR3 sequences; 48% were seen once. Healthy Caucasian individuals from Russia aged 6 to 90 served as donors.

The receptor was derived from a man aged 25-45 years in good health. Sequenced: blood. This chain uses TRBV25-1 with TRBJ2-1; possible D gene TRBD2, 5 bases. Here the CDR3 reads CASIRGSGYNEQFF. CDR3 coding DNA: TGTGCCAGCATTAGAGGGAGTGGGTACAATGAGCAGTTCTTC.